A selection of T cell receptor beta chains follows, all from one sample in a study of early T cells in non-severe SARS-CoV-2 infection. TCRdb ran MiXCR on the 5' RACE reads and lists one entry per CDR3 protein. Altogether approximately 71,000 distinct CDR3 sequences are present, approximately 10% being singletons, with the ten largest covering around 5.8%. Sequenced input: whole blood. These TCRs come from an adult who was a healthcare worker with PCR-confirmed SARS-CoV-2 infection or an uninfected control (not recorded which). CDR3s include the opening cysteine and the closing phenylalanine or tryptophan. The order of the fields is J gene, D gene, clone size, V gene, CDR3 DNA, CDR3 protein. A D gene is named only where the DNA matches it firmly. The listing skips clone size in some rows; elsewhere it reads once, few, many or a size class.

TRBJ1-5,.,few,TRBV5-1,TGCGCCAGCAGGGGTTTGTGTAGCAATCAGCCCCAGCATTTT,CASRGLCSNQPQHF
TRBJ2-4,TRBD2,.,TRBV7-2,TGTGCCAGCAGCCCCCCGGCTAGCGGGAGCCTTTCTAACATTCAGTACTTC,CASSPPASGSLSNIQYF
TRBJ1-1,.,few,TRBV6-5,TGTGCCAGCGGACTGTCAGGGGACCTCCTGAACACTGAAGCTTTCTTT,CASGLSGDLLNTEAFF
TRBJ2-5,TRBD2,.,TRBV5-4,TGTGCCAGCAGCTCGACTAGCGGGGGCTACCAAGAGACCCAGTACTTC,CASSSTSGGYQETQYF
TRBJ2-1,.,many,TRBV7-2,TGTGCCAGCAGCTACTACAATGAGCAGTTCTTC,CASSYYNEQFF
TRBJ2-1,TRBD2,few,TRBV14,TGTGCCAGCAGTGTCACTAGCGGGAGGTGGAATGAGCAGTTCTTC,CASSVTSGRWNEQFF
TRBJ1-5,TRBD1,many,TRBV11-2,TGTGCCAGCAGCCAGGACAGGGGTCAGCCCCAGCATTTT,CASSQDRGQPQHF
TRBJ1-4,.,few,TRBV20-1,TGCAGTGCTAGTCAAGCGGCCTATGAAAAACTGTTTTTT,CSASQAAYEKLFF
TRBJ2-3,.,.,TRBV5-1,TGCGCCAGCAGCCTAATCCCCACCTCTCGGGCAGATACGCAGTATTTT,CASSLIPTSRADTQYF
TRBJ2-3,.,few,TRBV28,TGTGCCAGCAGAATACGAGTGACTAGTCTGAGGGGGCCGAATACGCAGTATTTT,CASRIRVTSLRGPNTQYF
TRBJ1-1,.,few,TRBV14,TGTGCCAGCACCGGAGTGTGGGGCCAAATGAACACTGAAGCTTTCTTT,CASTGVWGQMNTEAFF
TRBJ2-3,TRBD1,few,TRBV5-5,TGTGCCAGCAGCACGGCCACAGGGGTCACAGATACGCAGTATTTT,CASSTATGVTDTQYF
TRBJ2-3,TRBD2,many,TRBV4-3,TGCGCCAGCAGCCAAGCCACTAGCGGGATAGGAGTGACAGATACGCAGTATTTT,CASSQATSGIGVTDTQYF
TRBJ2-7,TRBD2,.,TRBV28,TGTGCCAGCAGTGATAGCGGGGGATCAGGGGAACAGTACTTC,CASSDSGGSGEQYF
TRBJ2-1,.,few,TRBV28,TGTGCCAGCAGCGAGACCATAGCGGAGGGAGGCAACAATGAGCAGTTCTTC,CASSETIAEGGNNEQFF
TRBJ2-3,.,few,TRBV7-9,TGTGCCAGCAGCCCAGGGTCAGATACGCAGTATTTT,CASSPGSDTQYF
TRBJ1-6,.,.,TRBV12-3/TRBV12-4,TGTGCCAGCAGTTTTCTGGGTTCACCCCTCCACTTT,CASSFLGSPLHF
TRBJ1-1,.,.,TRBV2,TGTGCCAGCAGTGAAATCATTTACACTGAAGCTTTCTTT,CASSEIIYTEAFF
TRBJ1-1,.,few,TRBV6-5,TGTGCCAGCAGTCGCGAAGGAGGGATGAACACTGAAGCTTTCTTT,CASSREGGMNTEAFF
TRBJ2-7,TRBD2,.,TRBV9,TGTGCCAGCAGCGTAGGGGGACTAGCGGATTACGAGCAGTACTTC,CASSVGGLADYEQYF
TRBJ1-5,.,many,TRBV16,TGTGCCAGCAGCCAATCTGTGCGGCCCCAGCATTTT,CASSQSVRPQHF
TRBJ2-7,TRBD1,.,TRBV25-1,TGTGCCAGCAGTGCCTGGGACAGGGGAAACAACGAGCAGTACTTC,CASSAWDRGNNEQYF
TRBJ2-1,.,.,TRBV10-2,TGCGCCAGCAGTGTTTATCGGGAGCAGTTCTTC,CASSVYREQFF
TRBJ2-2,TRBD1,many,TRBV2,TGTGCCAGCTCAGCCGGGACAGGGTACGGGGAGCTGTTTTTT,CASSAGTGYGELFF
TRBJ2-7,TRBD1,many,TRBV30,TGTGCCTGGAGTGTTGACAGGGACTACGAGCAGTACTTC,CAWSVDRDYEQYF
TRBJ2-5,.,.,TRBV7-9,TGTGCCAGCAGCTCCTGGGGGGCAATTCAAGAGACCCAGTACTTC,CASSSWGAIQETQYF
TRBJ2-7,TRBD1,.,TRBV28,TGTGCCTCCGGACAGGGAAGAGAGCAGTACTTC,CASGQGREQYF
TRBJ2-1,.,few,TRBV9,TGTGCCAGCAGCGTAGCTCAACAGGAGCAGTTCTTC,CASSVAQQEQFF
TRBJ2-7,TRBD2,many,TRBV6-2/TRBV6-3,TGTGCCAGCGCCGGGACTACCCTATCCTACGAGCAGTACTTC,CASAGTTLSYEQYF
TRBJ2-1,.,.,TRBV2,TGTGCCAGCAGTGAACTTGGGGTACTCCTGATTAACAATGAGCAGTTCTTC,CASSELGVLLINNEQFF
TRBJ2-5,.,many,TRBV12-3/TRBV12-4,TGTGCCAGCTCTTCTCTAGGCCCGCAGGGAGTTCGGGAGACCCAGTACTTC,CASSSLGPQGVRETQYF
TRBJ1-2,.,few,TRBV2,TGTGCCAGCAAGGACGACAGCATAGGATATGGCTACACCTTC,CASKDDSIGYGYTF
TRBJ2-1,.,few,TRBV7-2,TGTGCCAGCAGCCAGACACAGACTATTACCTACAATGAGCAGTTCTTC,CASSQTQTITYNEQFF
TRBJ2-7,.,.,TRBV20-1,TGCAGTGCTAGAGATTGGGGCCTCTACGAGCAGTACTTC,CSARDWGLYEQYF
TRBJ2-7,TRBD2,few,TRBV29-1,TGCAGCGCCGTAACCGCGACTAGCGGGAGAACCGAGCAGTACTTC,CSAVTATSGRTEQYF
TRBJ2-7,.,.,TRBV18,TGTGCCAGCACCCGAGCGAGCAGGAGCTCCTACGAGCAGTACTTC,CASTRASRSSYEQYF
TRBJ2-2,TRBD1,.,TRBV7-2,TGTGCCAGCAGCTTGGTGACAGGGGTCCCCGGGGAGCTGTTTTTT,CASSLVTGVPGELFF
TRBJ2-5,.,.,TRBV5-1,TGCGCCAGCAGCTTGAGGCGGAACCAAGAGACCCAGTACTTC,CASSLRRNQETQYF
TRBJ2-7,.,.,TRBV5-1,TGCGCCAGCAGCTTGGTGGGGCAGACGAACTACGAGCAGTACTTC,CASSLVGQTNYEQYF
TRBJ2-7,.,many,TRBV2,TGTGCCAGCGGGGAGGAGGGGATGACCTACGAGCAGTACTTC,CASGEEGMTYEQYF
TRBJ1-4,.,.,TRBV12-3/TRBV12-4,TGTGCCAGCAGTTGGGGGACCGGTGAAAAACTGTTTTTT,CASSWGTGEKLFF
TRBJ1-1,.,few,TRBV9,TGTGCCAGCAGTGAAATGGACACTGAAGCTTTCTTT,CASSEMDTEAFF
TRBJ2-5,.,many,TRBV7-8,TGTGCCAGCAGCTTACGGGATCAAGAGACCCAGTACTTC,CASSLRDQETQYF
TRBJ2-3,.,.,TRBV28,TGTGCCAGCAGTTTACAGGGTGGTACGCAGTATTTT,CASSLQGGTQYF
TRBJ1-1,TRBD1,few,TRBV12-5,TGTGCTAGTGGTTTGGCCCCAGGGGGGACTGAAGCTTTCTTT,CASGLAPGGTEAFF
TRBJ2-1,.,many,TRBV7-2,TGTGCCAGCAGCTTAGATCGGGGGACGTACAATGAGCAGCTCTTC,CASSLDRGTYNEQLF
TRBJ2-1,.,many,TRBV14,TGTGCCAGCAGCCAAGTGGGGTTGATCGTGCGCAATGAGCAGTTCTTC,CASSQVGLIVRNEQFF
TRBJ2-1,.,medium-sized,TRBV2,TGTGCCAGCAGTCAGATTTTTGGACAAGACAATGAGCAGTTCTTC,CASSQIFGQDNEQFF
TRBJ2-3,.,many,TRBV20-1,TGCAGTGCTACCAATTTACGTCGGGTAGATACGCAGTATTTT,CSATNLRRVDTQYF
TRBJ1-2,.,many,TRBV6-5,TGTGCCAGCAGTCCGGATGGCTACACCTTC,CASSPDGYTF
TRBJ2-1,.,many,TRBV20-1,TGCAGTGCTAACCCGTCGGGTGGGGTGCTCTACAATGAGCAGTTCTTC,CSANPSGGVLYNEQFF
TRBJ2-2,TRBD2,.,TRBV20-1,TGCAGTGCTGAGCTGACTAGCGGGAGAGAGGGGAACACCGGGGAGCTGTTTTTT,CSAELTSGREGNTGELFF
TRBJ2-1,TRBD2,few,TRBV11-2,TGTGCCAGCAGCTTCCCGACTAGCGCGGGACTTAATGAGCAGTTCTTC,CASSFPTSAGLNEQFF
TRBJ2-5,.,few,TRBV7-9,TGTGCCAGCAGCCGACCTAACCAAGAGACCCAGTACTTC,CASSRPNQETQYF
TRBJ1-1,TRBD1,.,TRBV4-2,TGTGCCAGCAGCCAAGACCGGACAGGAGCTTTCTTT,CASSQDRTGAFF
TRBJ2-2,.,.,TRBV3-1,TGTGCCAGCAGAGAGACTAGATTCGGCGGGGAGCTGTTTTTT,CASRETRFGGELFF
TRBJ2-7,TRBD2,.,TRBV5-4,TGTGCCAGCAGCCCCGGGACTAGCGGGATATACGAGCAGTACTTC,CASSPGTSGIYEQYF
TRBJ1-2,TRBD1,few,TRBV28,TGTGCCAGCAGTTTACTGGGGGACAGCGTATTCTATGGCTACACCTTC,CASSLLGDSVFYGYTF
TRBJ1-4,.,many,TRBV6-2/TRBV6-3,TGTGCCAGCAGTAACCGGGGATCGGCTAATGAAAAACTGTTTTTT,CASSNRGSANEKLFF